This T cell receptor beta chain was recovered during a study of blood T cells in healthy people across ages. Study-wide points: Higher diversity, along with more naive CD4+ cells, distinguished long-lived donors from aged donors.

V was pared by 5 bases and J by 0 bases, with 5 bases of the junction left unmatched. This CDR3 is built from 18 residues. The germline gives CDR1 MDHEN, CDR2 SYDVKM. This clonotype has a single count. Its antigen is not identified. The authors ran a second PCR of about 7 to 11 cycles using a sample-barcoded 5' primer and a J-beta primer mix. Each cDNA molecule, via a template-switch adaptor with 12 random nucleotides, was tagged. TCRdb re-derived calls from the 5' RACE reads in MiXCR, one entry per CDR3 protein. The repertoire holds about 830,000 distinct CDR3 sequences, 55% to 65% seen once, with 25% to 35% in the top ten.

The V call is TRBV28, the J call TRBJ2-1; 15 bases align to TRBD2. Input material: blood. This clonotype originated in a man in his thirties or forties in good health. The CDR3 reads CASSPRTSGGGSYNEQFF. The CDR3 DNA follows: TGTGCCAGCAGTCCTCGGACTAGCGGGGGGGGCTCCTACAATGAGCAGTTCTTC.